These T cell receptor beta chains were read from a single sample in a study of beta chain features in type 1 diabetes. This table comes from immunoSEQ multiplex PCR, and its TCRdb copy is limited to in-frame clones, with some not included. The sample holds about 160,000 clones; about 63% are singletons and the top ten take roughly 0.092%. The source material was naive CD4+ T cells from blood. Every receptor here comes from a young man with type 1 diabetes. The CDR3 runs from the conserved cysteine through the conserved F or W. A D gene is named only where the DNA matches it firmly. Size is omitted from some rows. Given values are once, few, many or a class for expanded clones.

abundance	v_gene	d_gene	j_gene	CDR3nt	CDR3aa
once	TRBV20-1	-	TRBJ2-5	TGCAGTGCTAGACTAGAGACCCAGTACTTC	CSARLETQYF
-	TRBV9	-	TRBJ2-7	TGTGCCAGCAGCGTAGGCCCGGGACCCTACGAGCAGTACTTC	CASSVGPGPYEQYF
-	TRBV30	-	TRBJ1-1	TGTGCCTGGATGTACTCCCGGAACACTGAAGCTTTCTTT	CAWMYSRNTEAFF
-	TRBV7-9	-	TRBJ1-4	TGTGCCAGCAGCTTAGCGGGGATCTCTGAAAAACTGTTTTTT	CASSLAGISEKLFF
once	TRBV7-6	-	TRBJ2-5	TGTGCCAGCAGCCTAACTAACCAAGAGACCCAGTACTTC	CASSLTNQETQYF
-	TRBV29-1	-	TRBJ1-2	TGCAGCGCTACAGGGTATACTCGGGGCTACACCTTC	CSATGYTRGYTF
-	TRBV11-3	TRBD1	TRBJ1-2	TGTGCCAGCAGCTTAGATCCGGGACAGCACTATGGCTACACCTTC	CASSLDPGQHYGYTF
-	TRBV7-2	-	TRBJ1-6	TGTGCCAGCAGCTTAGCGGGCAGAAATAATTCACCCCTCCACTTT	CASSLAGRNNSPLHF
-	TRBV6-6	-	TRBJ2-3	TGTGCCAGCAGCCAAGCGGATACGCAGTATTTT	CASSQADTQYF
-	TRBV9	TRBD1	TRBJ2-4	TGTGCCAGCAGCGTAGATCCAGGGGGCTTTGGCATTCAGTACTTC	CASSVDPGGFGIQYF
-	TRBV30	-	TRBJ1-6	TGTGCCTGGACCGGGGGATCAAGCTCCTATAATTCACCCCTCCACTTT	CAWTGGSSSYNSPLHF
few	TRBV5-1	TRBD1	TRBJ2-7	TGCGCCAGCAGCACGGACAGGGGATATGAGCAGTACTTC	CASSTDRGYEQYF
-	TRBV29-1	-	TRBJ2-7	TGCAGCGTTGAAGAACAAACTGGTCTTTCCTACGAGCAGTACTTC	CSVEEQTGLSYEQYF
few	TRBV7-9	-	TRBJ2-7	TGTGCCAGCAGCTCAAACACTGGCACGGGGAACGAGCAGTACTTC	CASSSNTGTGNEQYF
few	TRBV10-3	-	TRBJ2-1	TGTGCCATCAGTGAGTCGAGGCGGGATGAGCAGTTCTTC	CAISESRRDEQFF
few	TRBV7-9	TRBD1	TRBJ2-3	TGTGCCAGCAGCTTCCAGGGGGATCGAGATACGCAGTATTTT	CASSFQGDRDTQYF
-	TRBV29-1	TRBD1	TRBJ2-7	TGCAGCGTTGGGACGGGACAGGGGGTCTACGAGCAGTACTTC	CSVGTGQGVYEQYF
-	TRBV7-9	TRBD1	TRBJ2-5	TGTGCCAGCAGCCTGAGACAGGGAATAGAGACCCAGTACTTC	CASSLRQGIETQYF
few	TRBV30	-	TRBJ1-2	TGTGCCTGGAGTACCGGGAGCTATGGCTACACCTTC	CAWSTGSYGYTF
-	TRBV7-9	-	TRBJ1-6	TGTGCCAGCAGCCCCCAGGGTTTGGGCTCACCCCTCCACTTT	CASSPQGLGSPLHF
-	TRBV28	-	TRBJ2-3	TGTGCCAGCAGTTCCCCCGGGGTCAGCACAGATACGCAGTATTTT	CASSSPGVSTDTQYF
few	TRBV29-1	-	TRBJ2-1	TGCAGCGTTGCAGTGTACAATGAGCAGTTCTTC	CSVAVYNEQFF
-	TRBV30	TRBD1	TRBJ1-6	TGTGCCTGGAGTGGAGGACAGGGCTATAATTCACCCCTCCACTTT	CAWSGGQGYNSPLHF
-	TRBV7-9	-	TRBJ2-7	TGTGCCAGCAGCTTAGCAGGCACCACCTACGAGCAGTACTTC	CASSLAGTTYEQYF
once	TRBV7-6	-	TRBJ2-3	TGTGCCAGCAGCTTAGGTGGGGCAGATACGCAGTATTTT	CASSLGGADTQYF
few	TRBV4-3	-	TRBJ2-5	TGCGCCAGCAGCCCCGAGTCCGGGCAGACCCAGTACTTC	CASSPESGQTQYF
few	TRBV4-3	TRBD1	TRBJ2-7	TGCGCCAGCAGCCAAGGCCCGGGACAGGTCTACGAGCAGTACTTC	CASSQGPGQVYEQYF
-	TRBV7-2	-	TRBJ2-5	TGTGCCAGCAGCCGCACCGGGACCTACGAGACCCAGTACTTC	CASSRTGTYETQYF
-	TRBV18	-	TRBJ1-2	TGTGCCAGCTCACCACCGGGGCAGCACGACTATGGCTACACCTTC	CASSPPGQHDYGYTF
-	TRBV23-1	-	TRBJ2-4	TGCGCCAGCAGTCACCCCCTAGGGGGAGCCAAAAACATTCAGTACTTC	CASSHPLGGAKNIQYF
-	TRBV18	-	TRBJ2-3	TGTGCCAGCTCCTCCTTCGTAGTGGAGCAGAACACAGATACGCAGTATTTT	CASSSFVVEQNTDTQYF
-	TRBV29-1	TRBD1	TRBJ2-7	TGCAGCGTTGACGGGGGACAGGGGGCATCCTACGAGCAGTACTTC	CSVDGGQGASYEQYF
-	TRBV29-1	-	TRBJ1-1	TGCAGCGTCTCCGCGACAGGGAACACTGAAGCTTTCTTT	CSVSATGNTEAFF
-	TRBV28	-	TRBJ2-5	TGTGCCACCGCCTACGAGACCCAGTACTTC	CATAYETQYF
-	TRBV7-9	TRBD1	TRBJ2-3	TGTGCCGGCAACAGGGGGAATGCAGATACGCAGTATTTT	CAGNRGNADTQYF
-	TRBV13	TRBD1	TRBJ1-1	TGTGCCAGCAGCCGGGGACAGAGGAACACTGAAGCTTTCTTT	CASSRGQRNTEAFF